Described below is a single TCR beta chain sequence and its context. Germline CDR1 reads SGHVS; CDR2 reads FQNEAQ. The CDR3 runs 16 residues. Trimming took 1 base from V and 1 from J, leaving 13 bases between them. The time point is: baseline, week 1 (first vaccination visit). Treatment noted: pre-vaccination baseline after standard-of-care therapy. The data were taken from a study of a mutant IDH1 vaccine in newly diagnosed glioma. The protocol was immunoSEQ multiplex PCR, while the TCRdb copy is restricted to in-frame clones and leaves out a portion. This table holds roughly 71,000 clones, approximately 86% found once.

The sample consisted of PBMCs, taken from a glioma patient treated with radiotherapy, temozolomide or both. J is TRBJ1-2 and V is TRBV7-8, with unresolved D. The receptor was derived from a man aged 30 to 39 with glioma. CDR3 bases: TGTGCCAGCAGCTTAGGTGGGGTCAAGGGTAACTATGGCTACACCTTC. It codes for CASSLGGVKGNYGYTF.